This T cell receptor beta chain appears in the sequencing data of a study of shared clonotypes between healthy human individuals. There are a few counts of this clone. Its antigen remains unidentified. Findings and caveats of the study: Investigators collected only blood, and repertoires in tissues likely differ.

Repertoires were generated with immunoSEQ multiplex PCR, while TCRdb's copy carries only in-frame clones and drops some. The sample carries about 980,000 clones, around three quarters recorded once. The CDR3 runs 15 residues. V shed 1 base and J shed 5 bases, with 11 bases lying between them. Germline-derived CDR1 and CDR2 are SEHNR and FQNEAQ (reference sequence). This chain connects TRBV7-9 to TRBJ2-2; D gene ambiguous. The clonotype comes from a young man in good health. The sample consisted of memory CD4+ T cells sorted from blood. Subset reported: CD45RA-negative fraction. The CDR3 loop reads CASSLGLVGTGELFF. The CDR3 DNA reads TGTGCCAGCAGCTTAGGCTTGGTCGGGACCGGGGAGCTGTTTTTT.